One and the same sample provided the 14 T cell receptor beta chains below, sequenced in a study of CD8 T cells in ankylosing spondylitis. Study outcomes and limitations: Several highly homologous variants made up a TCR beta motif, and this motif appeared characteristic of ankylosing spondylitis blood.

TCRdb re-derived calls from the 5' RACE reads in MiXCR, one entry per CDR3 protein. The repertoire consists of 700,000 to 1,000,000 distinct CDR3 sequences, with roughly 12% occurring once and the leading ten covering approximately 0.46%. These TCRs are of unknown antigen specificity. Material for sequencing was blood, either unsorted or a sorted T cell fraction (not recorded which). The receptors stem from a male donor with ankylosing spondylitis.

In this sample, this clonotype turned up a few times. The gene calls are TRBV13 and TRBJ2-3; D unclear. This CDR3 region has 15 residues. Germline loops: CDR1 PRHDT, CDR2 FYEKMQ (reference sequence). Between the trimmed V and J ends, which lost 4 bases and 0 bases, there was a span of 11 bases. For the CDR3, the DNA is TGTGCCAGCAGCTCCTTGTCGACGAGCACAGATACGCAGTATTTT. Translating it yields CASSSLSTSTDTQYF.

This clonotype was counted at least ten times. At one boundary the junction diverges from the germline segment, which might be a read error. V and J are TRBV7-2 and TRBJ2-3; D possibly corresponds to TRBD1 (5 bases). The CDR3 runs 14 residues. Germline V lookup: CDR1 SGHTA, CDR2 FQGNSA. In nucleotides, the CDR3 is TGCGCCAGCAGCTTGGTAGGGGGCACAGATACGCAGTATTTT. It specifies CASSLVGGTDTQYF.

V and J are TRBV10-2 and TRBJ1-1; D not resolved. The CDR3 runs to 13 residues. V was trimmed by 6 bases and J by 0 bases, leaving 8 bases between them. Germline V lookup: CDR1 WSHSY, CDR2 SAAADI. The chain's CDR3 is CASRNYMNTEAFF. CDR3 DNA: TGCGCCAGCAGGAATTACATGAACACTGAAGCTTTCTTT.

The V and J genes are TRBV6-2 or TRBV6-3 and TRBJ2-7, with D perhaps given as TRBD1 or TRBD2 (5 bases each). The CDR3 has 14 residues. Germline CDR1 is MNHEY and CDR2 is SVGEGT. V lost 5 bases and J lost 2, with 13 bases in between. The CDR3 loop reads CASSTAGTAYEQYF. The CDR3 region has the DNA TGTGCCAGCAGTACCGCCGGGACGGCCTACGAGCAGTACTTC.

In its sample, this clonotype was seen many times. V and J are TRBV5-1 and TRBJ1-1; possibly TRBD1 for D (5 bases). Germline V gene lookup returns CDR1 SGHRS and CDR2 YFSETQ. V lost 1 base and J 1 base, leaving 14 bases between the germline ends. The CDR3 has 16 amino acids. CDR3 DNA: TGCGCCAGCAGCTTGCAGGGTGCACCGACGAACACTGAAGCTTTCTTT. Translated, it gives CASSLQGAPTNTEAFF.

This clonotype was detected a few times. The chain recombines TRBV29-1 with TRBJ2-4, with no clear D. V was cut by 2 bases and J by 0 bases, with 11 bases left in between. Germline CDR1 reads SQVTM; CDR2 reads ANQGSEA. The CDR3 covers 15 residues. The CDR3 sequence is CSVESRRLAKNIQYF. DNA of the CDR3: TGCAGCGTTGAATCTCGACGGCTAGCCAAAAACATTCAGTACTTC.

This clonotype was recorded at least ten times. The chain is built from TRBV20-1 and TRBJ1-2, with D tentatively TRBD1 (5 bases). The length of the CDR3 is 12 residues. V shed 2 bases and J shed 2 bases, with 6 bases lying between them. The germline V gene has CDR1 DFQATT and CDR2 SNEGSKA (reference sequence). This chain's CDR3 is CSARPGNYGYTF. The DNA for the CDR3 is TGCAGTGCTAGACCAGGGAACTATGGCTACACCTTC.

This sequence joins TRBV10-3 and TRBJ2-2, with 9 bases matching TRBD2. V lost 6 bases, J lost 5 bases, and 1 base stayed unmatched. Per the germline V gene, CDR1 is ENHRY and CDR2 is SYGVKD. There are 13 residues in the CDR3. The CDR3 bases are TGTGCCATCAGGCTAGCGGGAACCGGGGAGCTGTTTTTT. Protein sequence: CAIRLAGTGELFF.

This clonotype was counted ten times or more. The chain links TRBV6-2 or TRBV6-3 to TRBJ2-1; TRBD2 matches 7 bases. The CDR3 consists of 14 residues. J lost 4 bases, V lost 3 bases, and 3 bases had no gene match. From germline, CDR1 is MNHEY and CDR2 SVGEGT. CDR3 amino acids: CASSYGGGYNEQFF. Written as DNA, the CDR3 is TGTGCCAGCAGTTATGGGGGGGGGTACAATGAGCAGTTCTTC.

J is TRBJ2-2 and V is TRBV20-1, with 10 bases identical to TRBD2. J lost 4 bases, V lost 3 bases, and 5 bases had no gene match. Germline V gene data show CDR1 as DFQATT and CDR2 as SNEGSKA (reference sequence). This CDR3 is 15 amino acids long. The CDR3 here is CSASLAGAGTGELFF. Written as DNA, the CDR3 is TGCAGTGCTAGTCTAGCGGGAGCCGGCACCGGGGAGCTGTTTTTT.

V gene TRBV30 combines with J gene TRBJ1-2, with unresolved D. Germline loops: CDR1 GTSNPN, CDR2 SVGIG (reference sequence). The CDR3 has 13 amino acids. The V and J ends lost 4 bases and 5 bases respectively, with 14 bases between them. The CDR3, as DNA: TGTGCCTGGACCCTACAGAGTTTTTATGGCTACACCTTC. This translates into CAWTLQSFYGYTF.

At least ten counts were recorded for this clonotype. This sequence joins TRBV5-1 and TRBJ2-7, with TRBD1 matching 7 bases. The V and J ends lost 5 bases and 2 bases, in that order; junction bases with no gene match: 10. In germline, CDR1 is SGHRS, CDR2 YFSETQ. The CDR3 contains 15 residues. CDR3 sequence (DNA): TGCGCCAGCAGTCAAAGGGGGCGAGGAGCCTACGAGCAGTACTTC. It specifies CASSQRGRGAYEQYF.

This clonotype has only a few counts. The CDR3 spells CASSQGSYTEAFF. The DNA of the CDR3 is TGTGCCAGCTCACAGGGGTCGTACACTGAAGCTTTCTTT. The rearrangement links TRBV18 to TRBJ1-1; possibly TRBD1 for D (5 bases). CDR1 is KGHSH, CDR2 LQKENI, per germline. The CDR3 has 13 residues. The V gene lost 4 bases and the J gene lost 3 bases, with 9 bases spanning the gap.

This clonotype was seen a few times. The chain combines TRBV11-2 with TRBJ2-2; D is possibly TRBD1 (5 bases). Trimming pared 2 bases from V and 2 bases from J, leaving 15 bases between. The CDR3 has 17 amino acids. Germline assignment: CDR1 SGHAT and CDR2 FQNNGV. Here the CDR3 DNA reads TGTGCCAGCAGCTTAACGGCAGGGTTGGAAAACACCGGGGAGCTGTTTTTT. Residues: CASSLTAGLENTGELFF. Full variable domain (missing parts from reference TRBV11-2 and TRBJ2-2): EAGVAQSPRYKIIEKRQSVAFWCNPISGHATLYWYQQILGQGPKLLIQFQNNGVVDDSQLPKDRFSAERLKGVDSTLKIQPAKLEDSAVYLCASSLTAGLENTGELFFGEGSRLTVL.